What follows describes a single T cell receptor (beta chain). This sample was included in a study of T cells in severe cutaneous drug reactions. Sequenced patients had Stevens-Johnson syndrome or toxic epidermal necrolysis caused by carbamazepine. The CDR3 length is 14 residues. Germline V CDR1 and CDR2: LGHDT, YNNKEL (reference sequence). Libraries were made by iRepertoire multiplex PCR with TCR subtype-specific primers for bulk and single-cell sequencing. TCRdb re-called the multiplex PCR reads and shows each CDR3 protein once, DNA omitted. Its listing shows 5,000 to 7,500 distinct CDR3 sequences. The chain employs TRBV3-1 and TRBJ2-1. This clonotype originated in a human donor with toxic epidermal necrolysis, a severe cutaneous drug reaction. Specimen: cells from a skin blister. The CDR3 loop is CASQSKLSYNEQFF.